This TCR beta chain emerged from a study of T cell changes during pregnancy in multiple sclerosis. Assay used: immunoSEQ multiplex PCR; TCRdb lists only in-frame clones, some missing. The sample shows 35,000 to 50,000 clones, approximately 90% of them seen only once. Sample: PBMCs (not recorded whether the cells were cultured). This TCR derives from a female donor with multiple sclerosis, enrolled in a pregnancy study.

The CDR3 reads CAWSLLAGVDEQFF. CDR3 coding DNA: TGTGCCTGGAGCCTCCTAGCGGGAGTCGATGAGCAGTTCTTC. This rearrangement joins TRBV30 to TRBJ2-1; 10 nucleotides line up with TRBD2. The CDR3 runs 14 residues. The junction had 7 bases not matched to a gene; V was cut back by 3 bases and J by 8 bases. The V gene's germline CDR1 is GTSNPN and CDR2 SVGIG (reference sequence).